Listed below are T cell receptor beta chains from one sample, sequenced in a study of CD8+ T cells in alopecia areata. Clones were sequenced by immunoSEQ multiplex PCR, and TCRdb holds only the in-frame ones, with some missing. Here the sample spans 150,000 to 200,000 clones, approximately 61% being singletons. Sequenced here: CD4+ T cells sorted from blood, sampled at week 24, from a patient treated with tofacitinib. These receptors all stem from a human donor with alopecia areata. Each CDR3 is given with its conserved first and last residue. Fields, in order: CDR3 protein, CDR3 DNA, D gene, V gene, J gene, clone size. A D gene is named only where the DNA matches it firmly. The size of a clone is reported for some rows only, either as once, few or many, or as a class for expanded clones.

CDR3aa: CAWLSGGTDTQYF
CDR3nt: TGTGCCTGGCTTAGCGGGGGCACAGATACGCAGTATTTT
d_gene: TRBD2
v_gene: TRBV30
j_gene: TRBJ2-3
abundance: NA

CDR3aa: CASSALAGVVYEQYF
CDR3nt: TGTGCCAGCTCCGCCCTAGCGGGAGTAGTCTACGAGCAGTACTTC
d_gene: TRBD2
v_gene: TRBV6-1
j_gene: TRBJ2-7
abundance: NA

CDR3aa: CASSVALGVGGYNEQFF
CDR3nt: TGTGCCAGCAGCGTAGCTTTGGGGGTGGGAGGATACAATGAGCAGTTCTTC
d_gene: NA
v_gene: TRBV9
j_gene: TRBJ2-1
abundance: NA

CDR3aa: CAISEKGNQPQHF
CDR3nt: TGTGCCATCAGTGAAAAAGGCAATCAGCCCCAGCATTTT
d_gene: NA
v_gene: TRBV10-3
j_gene: TRBJ1-5
abundance: few

CDR3aa: CSVGAGESTEAFF
CDR3nt: TGCAGCGTTGGTGCGGGGGAGAGCACTGAAGCTTTCTTT
d_gene: NA
v_gene: TRBV29-1
j_gene: TRBJ1-1
abundance: NA

CDR3aa: CSVAGAYEQYF
CDR3nt: TGCAGCGTCGCCGGGGCCTACGAGCAGTACTTC
d_gene: NA
v_gene: TRBV29-1
j_gene: TRBJ2-7
abundance: few

CDR3aa: CASSLGTGNQPQHF
CDR3nt: TGCGCCAGCAGCCTCGGGACAGGCAACCAGCCCCAGCATTTT
d_gene: TRBD1
v_gene: TRBV4-3
j_gene: TRBJ1-5
abundance: NA

CDR3aa: CATSRDRAGPNYGYTF
CDR3nt: TGTGCCACCAGCAGAGATCGAGCGGGGCCAAACTATGGCTACACCTTC
d_gene: NA
v_gene: TRBV15
j_gene: TRBJ1-2
abundance: NA

CDR3aa: CASSLDWGAINQPQHF
CDR3nt: TGTGCCAGCAGCTTAGATTGGGGGGCGATCAATCAGCCCCAGCATTTT
d_gene: NA
v_gene: TRBV7-2
j_gene: TRBJ1-5
abundance: once

CDR3aa: CASSLDGQGTGELFF
CDR3nt: TGTGCCAGCAGCTTAGACGGACAGGGGACCGGGGAGCTGTTTTTT
d_gene: TRBD1
v_gene: TRBV13
j_gene: TRBJ2-2
abundance: few

CDR3aa: CSVDTGPNEQYF
CDR3nt: TGCAGCGTTGATACAGGGCCCAACGAGCAGTACTTC
d_gene: NA
v_gene: TRBV29-1
j_gene: TRBJ2-7
abundance: NA

CDR3aa: CAISDAGIVQPQHF
CDR3nt: TGTGCCATCAGTGATGCAGGGATTGTTCAGCCCCAGCATTTT
d_gene: NA
v_gene: TRBV10-3
j_gene: TRBJ1-5
abundance: NA

CDR3aa: CAWNLGITYGYTF
CDR3nt: TGTGCCTGGAATCTGGGGATCACCTATGGCTACACCTTC
d_gene: NA
v_gene: TRBV30
j_gene: TRBJ1-2
abundance: NA

CDR3aa: CAWTATGRNTEAFF
CDR3nt: TGTGCCTGGACCGCCACGGGGCGAAACACTGAAGCTTTCTTT
d_gene: NA
v_gene: TRBV30
j_gene: TRBJ1-1
abundance: few

CDR3aa: CASSQQGADEQFF
CDR3nt: TGCGCCAGCAGCCAACAGGGGGCGGATGAGCAGTTCTTC
d_gene: TRBD1
v_gene: TRBV4-3
j_gene: TRBJ2-1
abundance: once

CDR3aa: CSVEAQTNYGYTF
CDR3nt: TGCAGCGTTGAAGCTCAGACTAACTATGGCTACACCTTC
d_gene: NA
v_gene: TRBV29-1
j_gene: TRBJ1-2
abundance: NA

CDR3aa: CASRVNLKNTEAFF
CDR3nt: TGTGCCAGCCGGGTGAATTTGAAGAACACTGAAGCTTTCTTT
d_gene: NA
v_gene: TRBV19
j_gene: TRBJ1-1
abundance: NA

CDR3aa: CACLPSGSTDTQYF
CDR3nt: TGTGCCTGCCTACCTAGCGGGAGCACAGATACGCAGTATTTT
d_gene: TRBD2
v_gene: TRBV30
j_gene: TRBJ2-3
abundance: few

CDR3aa: CASSRKGQGAAYNSPLHF
CDR3nt: TGTGCCAGCAGCCGGAAAGGACAGGGGGCGGCTTATAATTCACCCCTCCACTTT
d_gene: TRBD1
v_gene: TRBV7-2
j_gene: TRBJ1-6
abundance: NA

CDR3aa: CASSPGDFYYGYTF
CDR3nt: TGTGCCAGCAGCCCAGGGGATTTCTACTATGGCTACACCTTC
d_gene: NA
v_gene: TRBV7-2
j_gene: TRBJ1-2
abundance: few

CDR3aa: CASSEAGALNEQFF
CDR3nt: TGTGCCAGCAGTGAAGCTGGGGCGTTGAATGAGCAGTTCTTC
d_gene: NA
v_gene: TRBV6-1
j_gene: TRBJ2-1
abundance: few

CDR3aa: CASSRGGSEGETQYF
CDR3nt: TGCGCCAGCAGCCGCGGAGGTTCGGAGGGGGAGACCCAGTACTTC
d_gene: NA
v_gene: TRBV5-1
j_gene: TRBJ2-5
abundance: few

CDR3aa: CASSYSTPTEAFF
CDR3nt: TGTGCCAGCAGTTACTCGACACCAACTGAAGCTTTCTTT
d_gene: NA
v_gene: TRBV6-5
j_gene: TRBJ1-1
abundance: NA

CDR3aa: CASRTINSPLHF
CDR3nt: TGTGCCAGCAGGACGATAAATTCACCCCTCCACTTT
d_gene: NA
v_gene: TRBV4-2
j_gene: TRBJ1-6
abundance: NA

CDR3aa: CSVRTSGGSNTGELFF
CDR3nt: TGCAGCGTTAGGACTAGCGGGGGGTCGAACACCGGGGAGCTGTTTTTT
d_gene: TRBD2
v_gene: TRBV29-1
j_gene: TRBJ2-2
abundance: NA

CDR3aa: CASSIGGAGDTQYF
CDR3nt: TGTGCCAGCAGTATCGGGGGGGCCGGGGATACGCAGTATTTT
d_gene: TRBD2
v_gene: TRBV7-2
j_gene: TRBJ2-3
abundance: NA

CDR3aa: CASSLAVSSTDTQYF
CDR3nt: TGCGCCAGCAGCTTGGCCGTCAGCAGCACAGATACGCAGTATTTT
d_gene: NA
v_gene: TRBV5-1
j_gene: TRBJ2-3
abundance: NA

CDR3aa: CASSQSQTNGPQHF
CDR3nt: TGTGCCAGCAGCCAATCCCAGACCAACGGGCCCCAGCATTTT
d_gene: NA
v_gene: TRBV7-9
j_gene: TRBJ1-5
abundance: NA

CDR3aa: CSVVGPVQDNEQFF
CDR3nt: TGCAGCGTTGTAGGCCCAGTCCAGGACAATGAGCAGTTCTTC
d_gene: NA
v_gene: TRBV29-1
j_gene: TRBJ2-1
abundance: NA

CDR3aa: CATSRDPSSYEQYF
CDR3nt: TGTGCCACCAGCAGAGATCCATCCTCCTACGAGCAGTACTTC
d_gene: NA
v_gene: TRBV15
j_gene: TRBJ2-7
abundance: NA

CDR3aa: CASSSGQGMNEQYF
CDR3nt: TGTGCCAGCAGTTCCGGACAGGGGATGAACGAGCAGTACTTC
d_gene: TRBD1
v_gene: TRBV28
j_gene: TRBJ2-7
abundance: few

CDR3aa: CSVEGLASDTQYF
CDR3nt: TGCAGCGTTGAAGGTCTAGCCTCAGATACGCAGTATTTT
d_gene: NA
v_gene: TRBV29-1
j_gene: TRBJ2-3
abundance: NA

CDR3aa: CASSLNRQRIGEQYF
CDR3nt: TGCGCCAGCAGCTTGAACAGGCAGCGTATTGGGGAGCAGTACTTC
d_gene: NA
v_gene: TRBV5-1
j_gene: TRBJ2-7
abundance: NA

CDR3aa: CASSLVGEQYF
CDR3nt: TGTGCCAGCAGCCTGGTGGGGGAGCAGTACTTC
d_gene: NA
v_gene: TRBV7-9
j_gene: TRBJ2-7
abundance: NA

CDR3aa: CASSWQGNTEAFF
CDR3nt: TGCGCCAGCAGCTGGCAGGGGAACACTGAAGCTTTCTTT
d_gene: NA
v_gene: TRBV5-1
j_gene: TRBJ1-1
abundance: few

CDR3aa: CASSLLGTSDSYEQYF
CDR3nt: TGCGCCAGCAGCTTGTTGGGGACTAGCGATTCCTACGAGCAGTACTTC
d_gene: TRBD2
v_gene: TRBV5-1
j_gene: TRBJ2-7
abundance: NA

CDR3aa: CTSSRFHRGLVDEQFF
CDR3nt: TGCACCAGCAGCCGATTCCACAGGGGACTCGTCGATGAGCAGTTCTTC
d_gene: NA
v_gene: TRBV1
j_gene: TRBJ2-1
abundance: NA

CDR3aa: CASSQRFHGGNTDTQYF
CDR3nt: TGCGCCAGCAGCCAAAGGTTCCATGGAGGAAACACAGATACGCAGTATTTT
d_gene: NA
v_gene: TRBV4-3
j_gene: TRBJ2-3
abundance: few

CDR3aa: CASSSGGPYEQYF
CDR3nt: TGCGCCAGCAGCTCGGGGGGGCCGTACGAGCAGTACTTC
d_gene: TRBD2
v_gene: TRBV5-1
j_gene: TRBJ2-7
abundance: NA